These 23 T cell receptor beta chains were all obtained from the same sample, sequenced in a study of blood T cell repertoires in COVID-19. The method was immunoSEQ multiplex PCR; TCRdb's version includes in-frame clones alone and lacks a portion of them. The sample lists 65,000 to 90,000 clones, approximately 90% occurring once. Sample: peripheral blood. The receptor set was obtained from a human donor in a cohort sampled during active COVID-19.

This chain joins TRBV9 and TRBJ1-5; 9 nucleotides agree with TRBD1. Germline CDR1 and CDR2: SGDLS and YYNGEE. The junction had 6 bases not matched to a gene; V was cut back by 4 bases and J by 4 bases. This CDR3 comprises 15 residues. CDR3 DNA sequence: TGTGCCAGCAGCTTGGGACAGGGAACTAATCAGCCCCAGCATTTT. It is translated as CASSLGQGTNQPQHF.

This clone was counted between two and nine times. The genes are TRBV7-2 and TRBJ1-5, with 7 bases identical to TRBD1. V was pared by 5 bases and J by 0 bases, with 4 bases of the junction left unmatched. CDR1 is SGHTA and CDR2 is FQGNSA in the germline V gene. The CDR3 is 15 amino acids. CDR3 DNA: TGTGCCAGCAGCCCAGGGGGATCTAGCAATCAGCCCCAGCATTTT. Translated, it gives CASSPGGSSNQPQHF.

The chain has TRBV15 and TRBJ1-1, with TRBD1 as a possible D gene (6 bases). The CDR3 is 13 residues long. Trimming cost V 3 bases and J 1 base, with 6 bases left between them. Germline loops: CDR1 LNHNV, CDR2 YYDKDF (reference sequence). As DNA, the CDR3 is TGTGCCACCAGCAGGACAGGGAACACTGAAGCTTTCTTT. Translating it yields CATSRTGNTEAFF.

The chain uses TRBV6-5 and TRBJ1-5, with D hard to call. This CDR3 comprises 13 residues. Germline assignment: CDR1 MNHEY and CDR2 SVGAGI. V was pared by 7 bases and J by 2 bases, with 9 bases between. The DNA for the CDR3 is TGTGCCAGCAAGAGGGCAGGCAATCAGCCCCAGCATTTT. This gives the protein CASKRAGNQPQHF.

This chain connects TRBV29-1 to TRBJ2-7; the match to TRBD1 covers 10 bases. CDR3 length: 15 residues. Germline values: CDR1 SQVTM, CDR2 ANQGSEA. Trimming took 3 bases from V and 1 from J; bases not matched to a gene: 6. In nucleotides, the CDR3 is TGCAGCGTTGATGGGACAGGGGCATCGTCCTACGAGCAGTACTTC. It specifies CSVDGTGASSYEQYF.

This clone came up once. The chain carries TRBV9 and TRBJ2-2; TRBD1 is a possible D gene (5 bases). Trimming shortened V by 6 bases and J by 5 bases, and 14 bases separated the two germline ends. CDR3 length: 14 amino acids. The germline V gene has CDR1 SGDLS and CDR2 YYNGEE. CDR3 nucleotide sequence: TGTGCCAGCAACCCCAGGGTTGGTACCGGGGAGCTGTTTTTT. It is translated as CASNPRVGTGELFF. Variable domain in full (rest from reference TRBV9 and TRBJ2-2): DSGVTQTPKHLITATGQRVTLRCSPRSGDLSVYWYQQSLDQGLQFLIQYYNGEERAKGNILERFSAQQFPDLHSELNLSSLELGDSALYFCASNPRVGTGELFFGEGSRLTVL.

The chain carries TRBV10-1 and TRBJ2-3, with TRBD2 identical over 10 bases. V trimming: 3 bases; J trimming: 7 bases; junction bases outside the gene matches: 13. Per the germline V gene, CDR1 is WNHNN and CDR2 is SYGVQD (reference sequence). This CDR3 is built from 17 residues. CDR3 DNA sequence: TGCGCCAGCAGTGATATTCTGAGCGGGGGGGCCGCATATACGCAGTATTTT. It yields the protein CASSDILSGGAAYTQYF.

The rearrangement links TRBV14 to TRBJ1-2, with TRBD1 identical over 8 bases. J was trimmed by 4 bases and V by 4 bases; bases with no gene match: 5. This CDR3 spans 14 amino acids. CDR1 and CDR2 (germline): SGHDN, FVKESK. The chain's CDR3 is CASSPGTGGYGYTF. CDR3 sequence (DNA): TGTGCCAGCAGCCCGGGAACAGGGGGCTATGGCTACACCTTC.

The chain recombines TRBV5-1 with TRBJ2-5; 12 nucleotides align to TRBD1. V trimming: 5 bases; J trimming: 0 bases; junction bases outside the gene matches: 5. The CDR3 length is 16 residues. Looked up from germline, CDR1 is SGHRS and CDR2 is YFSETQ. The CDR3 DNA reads TGCGCCAGCAGAGCCGGGACAGGGGGCTACCAAGAGACCCAGTACTTC. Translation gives CASRAGTGGYQETQYF.

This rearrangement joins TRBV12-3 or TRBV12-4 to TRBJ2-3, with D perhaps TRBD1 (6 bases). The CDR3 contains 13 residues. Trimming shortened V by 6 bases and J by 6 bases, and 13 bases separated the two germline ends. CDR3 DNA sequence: TGTGCCAGCAGCAAGCCTCAGGGGGATACGCAGTATTTT. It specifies CASSKPQGDTQYF.

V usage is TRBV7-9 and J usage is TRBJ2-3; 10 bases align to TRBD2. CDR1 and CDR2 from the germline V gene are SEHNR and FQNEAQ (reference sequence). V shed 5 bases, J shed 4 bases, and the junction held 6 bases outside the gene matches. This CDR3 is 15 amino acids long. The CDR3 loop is CASSPTSGVSDTQYF. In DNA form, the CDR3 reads TGTGCCAGCAGCCCAACTAGCGGGGTATCAGATACGCAGTATTTT.

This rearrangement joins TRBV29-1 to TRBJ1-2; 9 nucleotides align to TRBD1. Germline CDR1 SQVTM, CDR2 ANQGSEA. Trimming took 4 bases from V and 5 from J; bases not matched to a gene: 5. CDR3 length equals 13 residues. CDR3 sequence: CSVGTGVGYGYTF. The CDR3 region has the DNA TGCAGCGTTGGGACAGGGGTAGGTTATGGCTACACCTTC.

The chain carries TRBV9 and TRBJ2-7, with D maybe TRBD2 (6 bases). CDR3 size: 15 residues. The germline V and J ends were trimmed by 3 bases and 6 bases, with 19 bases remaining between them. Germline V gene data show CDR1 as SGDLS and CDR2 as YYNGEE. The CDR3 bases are TGTGCCAGCAGCGCCCGGGCGGAGGGATCAAGCGAGCAGTACTTC. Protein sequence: CASSARAEGSSEQYF.

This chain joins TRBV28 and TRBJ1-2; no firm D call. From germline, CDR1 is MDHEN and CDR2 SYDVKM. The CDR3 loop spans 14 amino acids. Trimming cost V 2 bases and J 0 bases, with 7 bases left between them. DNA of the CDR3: TGTGCCAGCAGTTTACACATCACTAACTATGGCTACACCTTC. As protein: CASSLHITNYGYTF.

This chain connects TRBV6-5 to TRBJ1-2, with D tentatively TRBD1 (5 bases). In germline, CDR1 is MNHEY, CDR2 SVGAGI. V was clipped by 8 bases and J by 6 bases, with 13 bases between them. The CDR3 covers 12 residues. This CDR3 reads CASSGGFDGYTF. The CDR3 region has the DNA TGTGCCAGCTCGGGGGGGTTCGATGGCTACACCTTC.

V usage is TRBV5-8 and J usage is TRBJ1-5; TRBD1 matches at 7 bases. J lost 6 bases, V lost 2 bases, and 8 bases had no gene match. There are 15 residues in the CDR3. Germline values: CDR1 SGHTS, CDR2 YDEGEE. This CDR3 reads CASSFREGGGQPQHF. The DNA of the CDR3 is TGTGCCAGCAGCTTCCGGGAAGGGGGCGGTCAGCCCCAGCATTTT.

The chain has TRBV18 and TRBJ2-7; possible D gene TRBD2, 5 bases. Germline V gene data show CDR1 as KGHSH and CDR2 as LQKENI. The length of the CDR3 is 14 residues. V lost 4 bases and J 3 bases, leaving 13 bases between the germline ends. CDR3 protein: CASSLKDWVYEQYF. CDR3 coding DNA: TGTGCCAGCTCACTCAAGGACTGGGTCTACGAGCAGTACTTC.

The CDR3 nucleotides are TGCGCCAGCAGCACGCTAGACGGGGAGGAGACCCAGTACTTC. Protein product: CASSTLDGEETQYF. J is TRBJ2-5 and V is TRBV5-1; the D gene is possibly TRBD2 (5 bases). The CDR3 spans 14 residues. V was shortened by 4 bases and J by 5 bases, with 15 bases between the two germline ends. In germline, CDR1 is SGHRS, CDR2 YFSETQ.

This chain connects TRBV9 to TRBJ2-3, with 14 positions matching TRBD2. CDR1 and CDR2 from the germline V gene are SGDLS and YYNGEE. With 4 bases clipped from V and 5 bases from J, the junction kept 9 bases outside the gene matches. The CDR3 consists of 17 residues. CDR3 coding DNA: TGTGCCAGCAGCCCCTGGACTAGCGGGGGGCGGGGAGATACGCAGTATTTT. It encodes CASSPWTSGGRGDTQYF.

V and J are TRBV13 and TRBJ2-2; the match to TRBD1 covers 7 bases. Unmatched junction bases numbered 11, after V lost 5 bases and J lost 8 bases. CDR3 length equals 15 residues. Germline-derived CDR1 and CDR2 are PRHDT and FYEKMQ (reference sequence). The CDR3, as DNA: TGTGCCAGCAGCATAAAAACAGGGGCGTGGGGGGAGCTGTTTTTT. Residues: CASSIKTGAWGELFF. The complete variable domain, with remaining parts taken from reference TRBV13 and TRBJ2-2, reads AAGVIQSPRHLIKEKRETATLKCYPIPRHDTVYWYQQGPGQDPQFLISFYEKMQSDKGSIPDRFSAQQFSDYHSELNMSSLELGDSALYFCASSIKTGAWGELFFGEGSRLTVL.

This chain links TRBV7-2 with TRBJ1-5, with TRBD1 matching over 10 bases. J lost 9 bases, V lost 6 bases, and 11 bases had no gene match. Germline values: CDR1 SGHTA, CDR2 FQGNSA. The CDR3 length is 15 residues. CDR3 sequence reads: CASSIPGQGYSPQHF. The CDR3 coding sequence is TGTGCCAGCAGTATTCCGGGACAGGGGTATTCGCCCCAGCATTTT.

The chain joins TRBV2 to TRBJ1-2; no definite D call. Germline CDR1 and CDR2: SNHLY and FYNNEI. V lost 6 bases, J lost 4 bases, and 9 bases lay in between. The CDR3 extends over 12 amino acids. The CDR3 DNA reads TGTGCCAGCAGCGGGAGCAGCTATGGCTACACCTTC. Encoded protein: CASSGSSYGYTF. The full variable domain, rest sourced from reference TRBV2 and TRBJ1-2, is EPEVTQTPSHQVTQMGQEVILRCVPISNHLYFYWYRQILGQKVEFLVSFYNNEISEKSEIFDDQFSVERPDGSNFTLKIRSTKLEDSAMYFCASSGSSYGYTFGSGTRLTVV.

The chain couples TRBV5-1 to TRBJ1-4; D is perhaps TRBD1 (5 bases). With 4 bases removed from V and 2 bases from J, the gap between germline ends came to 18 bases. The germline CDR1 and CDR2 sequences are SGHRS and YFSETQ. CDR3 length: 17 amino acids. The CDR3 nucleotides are TGCGCCAGCAGCAGCGTTGGAGGGGCGAGGACTAATGAAAAACTGTTTTTT. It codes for CASSSVGGARTNEKLFF.